The T cell receptor beta chain described here comes from a study of cytomegalovirus exposure and HLA in healthy donors. Study at large: In an early release, HLA-typed donors contributed approximately 80 million unique TCR sequences. The Caucasian-associated ancestry cluster held 65% to 85% of 398 genotyped donors.

PCR was performed using 60 Vbeta and 13 Jbeta primers. Clones were read by immunoSEQ multiplex PCR, and TCRdb kept only the in-frame ones, dropping some. The sample contains tens of thousands of clones, about three quarters of which appear only once. Whole-study results and caveats: Several of the most significant clusters appeared linked to common viral pathogens, based on a later analysis. Within the data, a cluster of highly shared sequence variants was likely a sequencing artifact.

As to this clone: Its antigen is unidentified.

The sequencing input was PBMCs. This clonotype was obtained from a man aged 50 to 59 in good health and CMV-seropositive.

CDR3 region: CASSIRAIASYNEQFF. In nucleotides, the CDR3 is TGTGCCAGTAGTATTAGAGCTATAGCTTCCTACAATGAGCAGTTCTTC. The chain uses TRBV19 and TRBJ2-1; D is unclear. The CDR3 spans 16 residues. Deletions cut 3 bases from V and 1 base from J, with 13 bases between. Per germline, CDR1 LNHDA and CDR2 SQIVND (reference sequence).